This T cell receptor (beta chain) was documented in a study of blood T cell repertoires in COVID-19. Study-level information: Both acute and convalescent COVID-19 samples were obtained from the United States, Italy and Spain. T cells, B-cell-depleted T cells, or PBMCs supplied cDNA or gDNA.

A single count supports this clone. Germline V gene sequence: CDR1 SGHRS, CDR2 YFSETQ. Trimming took 0 bases from V and 4 from J, leaving 13 bases between them. This CDR3 has 15 residues. Repertoires were generated with immunoSEQ multiplex PCR, while TCRdb's copy carries only in-frame clones and drops some. The profile shows a few hundred thousand clones, nearly 90% of them singletons. Sequenced sample: peripheral blood. The sequence was collected from a woman in her fifties or sixties with COVID-19, enrolled during active disease. The rearrangement uses TRBV5-1 and TRBJ1-1; perhaps TRBD1 as D (6 bases). The CDR3 sequence: CASSLAGGLRTEAFF. The DNA for the CDR3 is TGCGCCAGCAGCTTGGCCGGGGGGCTACGCACTGAAGCTTTCTTT.